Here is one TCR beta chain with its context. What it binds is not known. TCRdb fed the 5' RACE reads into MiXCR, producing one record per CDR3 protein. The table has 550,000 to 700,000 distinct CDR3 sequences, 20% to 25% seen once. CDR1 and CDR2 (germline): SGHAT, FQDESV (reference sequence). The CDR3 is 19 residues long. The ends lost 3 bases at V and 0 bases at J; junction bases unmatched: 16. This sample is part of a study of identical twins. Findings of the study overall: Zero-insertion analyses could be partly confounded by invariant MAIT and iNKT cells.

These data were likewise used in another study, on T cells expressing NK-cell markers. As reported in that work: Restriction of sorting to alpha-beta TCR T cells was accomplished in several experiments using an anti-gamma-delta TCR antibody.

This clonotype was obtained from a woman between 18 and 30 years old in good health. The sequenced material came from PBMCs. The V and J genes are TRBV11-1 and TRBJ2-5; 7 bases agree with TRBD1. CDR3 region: CASSFNPTGQHSYQETQYF. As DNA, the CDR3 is TGTGCCAGCAGCTTTAATCCGACGGGACAGCATTCGTACCAAGAGACCCAGTACTTC.